Following are 23 T cell receptor beta chains from one sample sequenced in a study of blood T cell repertoires in COVID-19. Profiling relied on immunoSEQ multiplex PCR, and the TCRdb table lists in-frame clones only, not all of them. The sample carries under 70,000 clones, roughly 88% recorded once. Sample: peripheral blood. These receptors were collected from a woman in her seventies with acute or convalescent COVID-19.

The chain employs TRBV5-1 and TRBJ2-5; D perhaps matches TRBD1 (6 bases). The CDR3 is 14 residues long. V shed 2 bases and J shed 2 bases, with 10 bases lying between them. Germline loops: CDR1 SGHRS, CDR2 YFSETQ. CDR3 sequence (DNA): TGCGCCAGCAGCTTTGGACAGAGACAAGAGACCCAGTACTTC. Protein: CASSFGQRQETQYF.

This clone was seen more than once but under ten times. The chain couples TRBV2 to TRBJ2-1; TRBD2 might be the D (6 bases). Per germline, CDR1 SNHLY and CDR2 FYNNEI. Trimming stripped 4 bases from V and 10 bases from J, with 23 bases between. The CDR3 sequence is 16 residues long. The CDR3 coding sequence is TGTGCCAGCAGTGCGGGCGGGACTCCCCCAAGGGGCGAGCAGTTCTTC. This codes for CASSAGGTPPRGEQFF.

Points on this clone: The sample has other DNA sequences that encode this CDR3 too. This rearrangement joins TRBV7-2 to TRBJ2-2; possibly TRBD1 for D (6 bases). CDR1 SGHTA and CDR2 FQGNSA come from the germline V gene. V dropped 3 bases and J dropped 6 bases, with 11 bases sitting between them. The CDR3 has 14 residues. The CDR3: CASSFLTGPGELFF. For the CDR3, the DNA is TGTGCCAGCAGCTTCCTGACAGGCCCCGGGGAGCTGTTTTTT.

The chain employs TRBV14 and TRBJ2-7; possible D gene TRBD2, 5 bases. The V gene's germline CDR1 is SGHDN and CDR2 FVKESK. The CDR3 extends over 14 amino acids. Deletions cut 3 bases from V and 3 bases from J, with 12 bases between. As DNA, the CDR3 is TGTGCCAGCAGCCATGGCCGGGGAGTCTACGAGCAGTACTTC. It specifies CASSHGRGVYEQYF.

The chain is built from TRBV3-1 (or the pseudogene TRBV3-2) and TRBJ1-5; 10 bases align to TRBD1. Looked up from germline, CDR1 is LGHDT and CDR2 is YNNKEL (reference sequence). This CDR3 region has 16 residues. V gave up 4 bases and J gave up 2 bases; unmatched junction bases: 5. The CDR3 sequence is CASSRDRGLGNQPQHF. The CDR3 DNA is TGTGCCAGCAGCCGGGACAGGGGTTTGGGCAATCAGCCCCAGCATTTT.

The chain links TRBV19 to TRBJ2-3; 7 bases line up with TRBD2. The germline CDR1 and CDR2 sequences are LNHDA and SQIVND (reference sequence). CDR3 length: 17 residues. Trimming at V came to 2 bases and at J to 4 bases, leaving 12 bases not matched to a gene. In DNA form, the CDR3 reads TGTGCCAGTAGTATATGGTTTGGCGGGGAGGGCGCAGATACGCAGTATTTT. Translation: CASSIWFGGEGADTQYF.

The V gene is TRBV6-4, the J gene TRBJ2-6; tentatively, D is TRBD1 (6 bases). Germline lookup yields CDR1 MRHNA and CDR2 SNTAGT. V shed 7 bases and J shed 2 bases, with 9 bases lying between them. CDR3 length: 14 amino acids. The CDR3 nucleotides read TGTGCCAGCAAAACAGGGACTGGGGCCAACGTCCTGACTTTC. This translates into CASKTGTGANVLTF.

V and J are TRBV28 and TRBJ1-2, with D hard to call. Germline V gene data show CDR1 as MDHEN and CDR2 as SYDVKM. This CDR3 is 12 amino acids long. The CDR3 DNA reads TGTGCGGTTTGGGGAGCTAACTATGGCTACACCTTC. It specifies CAVWGANYGYTF.

This clone was seen only once. This chain connects TRBV12-3 or TRBV12-4 to TRBJ1-1; D ambiguous. The V and J ends lost 6 bases and 3 bases respectively, with 5 bases between them. The CDR3 is 11 amino acids. CDR3 sequence: CASSEYTEAFF. The DNA for the CDR3 is TGTGCCAGCAGCGAGTACACTGAAGCTTTCTTT.

This clone qualifies as large (0.1 to 1%). The rearrangement joins TRBV15 to TRBJ2-3, with D unresolved. Trimming left V 5 bases short and J 0 bases short, with 12 bases between. Germline V gene data show CDR1 as LNHNV and CDR2 as YYDKDF (reference sequence). The CDR3 consists of 15 residues. Here the CDR3 DNA reads TGTGCCACCAGCGGGTCCTACTACAGCACAGATACGCAGTATTTT. Protein: CATSGSYYSTDTQYF.

V is TRBV29-1 and J is TRBJ2-3, with D possibly matching TRBD2 (7 bases). Trimming took off 6 bases at V and 1 base at J, with 14 bases between the two ends. The CDR3 length is 14 residues. Germline V CDR1 and CDR2: SQVTM, ANQGSEA. The CDR3 region has the DNA TGCAGCGTGGAGGGGGGGAGAGGCACAGATACGCAGTATTTT. Its translation is CSVEGGRGTDTQYF.

This chain connects TRBV6-2 or TRBV6-3 to TRBJ2-7, with TRBD1 identical over 7 bases. The germline gives CDR1 MNHEY, CDR2 SVGEGT. V dropped 0 bases and J dropped 5; count of bases not matched to a gene: 19. The CDR3 extends over 19 amino acids. CDR3 protein: CASSYSIVGQYLFLNEQYF. Here the CDR3 DNA reads TGTGCCAGCAGTTACTCCATCGTGGGACAGTACCTTTTCCTGAACGAGCAGTACTTC.

This rearrangement joins TRBV25-1 to TRBJ1-6; 11 bases map to TRBD1. The germline V gene encodes CDR1 MGHDK and CDR2 SYGVNS. The CDR3 has 14 residues. V trimming: 5 bases; J trimming: 9 bases; junction bases outside the gene matches: 3. The CDR3 reads CASSIGQGASPLHF. CDR3 DNA: TGTGCCAGCAGTATCGGACAGGGGGCTTCACCCCTCCACTTT.

The chain employs TRBV28 and TRBJ2-3; TRBD2 agrees at 11 bases. Germline V lookup: CDR1 MDHEN, CDR2 SYDVKM. This CDR3 contains 16 residues. The trim removed 8 bases at V and 2 bases at J, leaving 9 bases unmatched. CDR3 coding DNA: TGTGCCAGCCCTACGCGACTAGCGGGGCTCACAGATACGCAGTATTTT. Residues: CASPTRLAGLTDTQYF.

Only a few counts were recorded for this clone. The V call is TRBV6-5, the J call TRBJ2-5; 8 nucleotides align to TRBD1. V shed 7 bases and J 9 bases; nucleotides not matched to a gene: 7. The germline V gene encodes CDR1 MNHEY and CDR2 SVGAGI. The CDR3 consists of 12 residues. CDR3 bases: TGTGCCAGCACCCGACAGGGGCAGCCCCAGTACTTC. It yields the protein CASTRQGQPQYF.

The chain carries TRBV9 and TRBJ1-1; D is ambiguous. This CDR3 is built from 15 residues. Germline loops: CDR1 SGDLS, CDR2 YYNGEE. The V end lost 2 bases, the J end lost 0 bases, and 11 bases lay between the germline ends. The CDR3 coding sequence is TGTGCCAGCAGCGTCATCGGTACCATGAACACTGAAGCTTTCTTT. It translates to CASSVIGTMNTEAFF.

V is TRBV28 and J is TRBJ1-1; D unresolved. This CDR3 comprises 13 residues. Per germline, CDR1 MDHEN and CDR2 SYDVKM. Deletions cut 3 bases from V and 2 bases from J, with 7 bases between. CDR3 coding DNA: TGTGCCAGCAGTTTGAGAGGAAACACTGAAGCTTTCTTT. Translating gives CASSLRGNTEAFF.

For the CDR3, the DNA is TGTGCCAGCAGGGCACGATACCTGAACACTGAAGCTTTCTTT. Translating it yields CASRARYLNTEAFF. The genes are TRBV2 and TRBJ1-1; D is uncertain. The germline CDR1 and CDR2 sequences are SNHLY and FYNNEI. With 6 bases removed from V and 0 bases from J, the gap between germline ends came to 11 bases. The CDR3 spans 14 residues.

The rearrangement joins TRBV27 to TRBJ2-1; tentatively, D is TRBD2 (5 bases). This CDR3 contains 14 residues. Trimming removed 4 bases from V and 5 bases from J, with 12 bases in between. CDR1 and CDR2 (germline): MNHEY, SMNVEV (reference sequence). In DNA, the CDR3 is TGTGCCAGCAGTTGGACTGGGATCAACAATGAGCAGTTCTTC. Protein product: CASSWTGINNEQFF.

This chain links TRBV30 with TRBJ2-2, with D maybe TRBD2 (6 bases). The germline CDR1 and CDR2 sequences are GTSNPN and SVGIG (reference sequence). Trimming pared 0 bases from V and 7 bases from J, leaving 15 bases between. This CDR3 contains 15 residues. The CDR3 DNA sequence: TGTGCCTGGAGTGTATGGGGGGAGTATGGCGGGGAGCTGTTTTTT. This codes for CAWSVWGEYGGELFF.

V and J are TRBV4-1 and TRBJ1-2; weak D call: TRBD1 (5 bases). This CDR3 is built from 14 residues. Between the trimmed V and J ends, which lost 11 bases and 7 bases, there was a span of 23 bases. CDR1 and CDR2 (germline): MGHRA, YSYEKL. The CDR3 is CAVGHPMKRVGYTF. CDR3 nucleotide sequence: TGCGCCGTAGGACACCCAATGAAAAGGGTTGGCTACACCTTC.

The rearrangement joins TRBV7-2 to TRBJ1-5, with 9 positions matching TRBD1. CDR3 length: 15 amino acids. With V trimmed by 5 bases and J by 4 bases, 6 bases remained unmatched. The V gene's germline CDR1 is SGHTA and CDR2 FQGNSA. The CDR3 nucleotides are TGTGCCAGCAGCCAACAGGGGGCGCGTAATCAGCCCCAGCATTTT. It specifies CASSQQGARNQPQHF.

The V and J genes are TRBV19 and TRBJ1-6; D uncertain. The ends were cut back, 9 bases at V and 6 bases at J, with 15 bases in the middle. This CDR3 comprises 14 residues. CDR1 is LNHDA, CDR2 SQIVND, per germline (reference sequence). The CDR3 region has the DNA TGTGCCAGCCGAATAGTGGGCCCTAATTCACCCCTCCACTTT. This codes for CASRIVGPNSPLHF.